The next 14 T cell receptor beta chains were all read from a single sample in a study of blood T cell repertoires in COVID-19. Some clones are missing from TCRdb's copy, which holds only in-frame ones; the method was immunoSEQ multiplex PCR. Of under 250,000 clones in the sample, about 79% were seen once. Sequences were obtained from peripheral blood. Receptors originate from a man aged 50 to 60 with active or convalescent COVID-19.

The V call is TRBV27, the J call TRBJ2-1; 7 bases match TRBD1. With 5 bases clipped from V and 7 bases from J, the junction kept 5 bases outside the gene matches. From germline, CDR1 is MNHEY and CDR2 SMNVEV (reference sequence). This CDR3 has 13 residues. The CDR3 is CASSLQQGNEQFF. As DNA, the CDR3 is TGTGCCAGCAGTCTTCAACAGGGGAATGAGCAGTTCTTC.

The chain couples TRBV7-2 to TRBJ2-3, with D maybe TRBD2 (5 bases). Germline values: CDR1 SGHTA, CDR2 FQGNSA. V dropped 2 bases and J dropped 5 bases, with 11 bases sitting between them. The CDR3 loop spans 14 amino acids. CDR3 amino acids: CASSLQYGVDTQYF. CDR3 DNA sequence: TGTGCCAGCAGCTTACAGTACGGGGTAGATACGCAGTATTTT. Full variable domain (outside the CDR3, taken from reference TRBV7-2 and TRBJ2-3): GAGVSQSPSNKVTEKGKDVELRCDPISGHTALYWYRQSLGQGLEFLIYFQGNSAPDKSGLPSDRFSAERTGGSVSTLTIQRTQQEDSAVYLCASSLQYGVDTQYFGPGTRLTVL.

This clone has just a few counts. The same CDR3 also results from other DNA sequences found in this sample. The chain joins TRBV11-2 to TRBJ2-1; D is uncertain. Per germline, CDR1 SGHAT and CDR2 FQNNGV. The CDR3 runs to 12 residues. V lost 5 bases, J lost 7 bases, and 9 bases lay in between. Written as DNA, the CDR3 is TGTGCCAGCAGCCGCTACGGGAATGAGCAGTTCTTC. Translated: CASSRYGNEQFF.

This clone was found a few times. The V and J genes are TRBV2 and TRBJ1-5; D perhaps matches TRBD1 (5 bases). The CDR3 extends over 15 amino acids. V shed 6 bases and J shed 4 bases, with 16 bases lying between them. CDR1 and CDR2 (germline): SNHLY, FYNNEI. The CDR3 loop is CASSLDSPPNQPQHF. The CDR3 DNA is TGTGCCAGCAGCCTAGACAGTCCTCCTAATCAGCCCCAGCATTTT.

The chain has TRBV28 and TRBJ2-1; the D gene is possibly TRBD1 (6 bases). The CDR3 loop spans 13 amino acids. V was trimmed by 5 bases and J by 8 bases, leaving 13 bases between them. Germline V CDR1 and CDR2: MDHEN, SYDVKM. The CDR3 sequence is CASSPTGRDEQFF. In DNA, the CDR3 is TGTGCCAGCAGTCCGACAGGAAGGGATGAGCAGTTCTTC. The full variable domain, completed using reference TRBV28 and TRBJ2-1, is DVKVTQSSRYLVKRTGEKVFLECVQDMDHENMFWYRQDPGLGLRLIYFSYDVKMKEKGDIPEGYSVSREKKERFSLILESASTNQTSMYLCASSPTGRDEQFFGPGTRLTVL.

The chain recombines TRBV4-1 with TRBJ2-3; D ambiguous. The CDR3 sequence is 13 residues long. Germline V gene data show CDR1 as MGHRA and CDR2 as YSYEKL. The V gene lost 0 bases and the J gene lost 10 bases, with 11 bases spanning the gap. CDR3 DNA sequence: TGCGCCAGCAGCCAAGAACTCCGCGAAGCGCAGTATTTT. It encodes CASSQELREAQYF.

The chain couples TRBV27 to TRBJ1-2, with 8 nucleotides matching TRBD1. The CDR3 covers 14 residues. The ends lost 6 bases at V and 4 bases at J; junction bases unmatched: 7. Germline V gene sequence: CDR1 MNHEY, CDR2 SMNVEV (reference sequence). In DNA form, the CDR3 reads TGTGCCAGCAGGATAACAGGGGGAAGCTATGGCTACACCTTC. This encodes CASRITGGSYGYTF.

The chain has TRBV28 and TRBJ1-4; D is possibly TRBD1 (5 bases). The CDR3 runs to 13 residues. CDR1 and CDR2 (germline): MDHEN, SYDVKM. V was shortened by 10 bases and J by 8 bases, with 17 bases between the two germline ends. CDR3 DNA: TGTGCCATCCACGGGGGGTTTCGGGAAAAACTGTTTTTT. Translating it yields CAIHGGFREKLFF.

The J gene is TRBJ1-4, the V gene TRBV4-3; D not resolved. The CDR3 has 13 amino acids. The V end was cut by 2 bases, the J end by 7 bases, with 8 bases between. The V gene's germline CDR1 is LGHNA and CDR2 YSLEER. The CDR3 protein is CASSQRQAEKLFF. The DNA for the CDR3 is TGCGCCAGCAGCCAACGACAAGCTGAAAAACTGTTTTTT.

The V and J genes are TRBV7-9 and TRBJ2-1; 15 nucleotides align to TRBD2. The V and J ends lost 4 bases and 5 bases, in that order; junction bases with no gene match: 9. Per germline, CDR1 SEHNR and CDR2 FQNEAQ (reference sequence). This CDR3 has 18 amino acids. The CDR3 DNA sequence: TGTGCCAGCAGCTGGACTAGCGGGAGGGCCTTGGACCACAATGAGCAGTTCTTC. Translated: CASSWTSGRALDHNEQFF.

V usage is TRBV19 and J usage is TRBJ1-6; no reliable D call. The CDR3 has 13 residues. The germline V gene has CDR1 LNHDA and CDR2 SQIVND (reference sequence). With 4 bases removed from V and 5 bases from J, the gap between germline ends came to 6 bases. The CDR3 sequence is CASSRTDNSPLHF. CDR3 DNA sequence: TGTGCCAGTAGTAGAACAGATAATTCACCCCTCCACTTT.

This chain connects TRBV3-1 (or the pseudogene TRBV3-2) to TRBJ1-3, with D possibly being TRBD1 (6 bases). Germline-derived CDR1 and CDR2 are LGHDT and YNNKEL (reference sequence). V dropped 0 bases and J dropped 9 bases, with 15 bases sitting between them. The CDR3 is 15 amino acids. The CDR3 DNA reads TGTGCCAGCAGCCAAGATTGGGGGGGCAGAGGCACCATATATTTT. Residues: CASSQDWGGRGTIYF.

This clone showed up just once. The chain recombines TRBV4-3 with TRBJ1-2; D possibly corresponds to TRBD1 (6 bases). Germline CDR1 reads LGHNA; CDR2 reads YSLEER. The CDR3 is 15 residues long. Between the trimmed V and J ends, which lost 0 bases and 4 bases, there was a span of 12 bases. CDR3 residues: CASSQDGGQSYGYTF. The CDR3 DNA follows: TGCGCCAGCAGCCAAGATGGGGGACAAAGCTATGGCTACACCTTC.

The chain uses TRBV2 and TRBJ2-7; 7 positions match TRBD1. The length of the CDR3 is 14 residues. V was pared by 6 bases and J by 3 bases, with 8 bases of the junction left unmatched. The germline V gene has CDR1 SNHLY and CDR2 FYNNEI. The CDR3 sequence: CASRQGFGGYEQYF. CDR3 sequence (DNA): TGTGCCAGCAGACAGGGGTTTGGGGGCTACGAGCAGTACTTC.